The 8 T cell receptor beta chains reported below all come from one sample, sequenced in a study of spatial heterogeneity in lung cancer. Study-level results: In tumors, expanded intratumoral alpha and beta TCR counts tracked mutation counts.

Noted time point: sample taken at primary tumor resection. Each CDR3 protein gets one entry after TCRdb re-called the 5' RACE reads with MiXCR. The top ten clones hold around 20% of a sample with around 100,000 distinct CDR3 sequences, 4% to 4.5% of them seen once. Antigen specificity for these receptors is unknown. The sequencing here drew on lung tumor tissue, taken at surgery. These receptors were collected from a male donor with early-stage non-small cell lung cancer.

This clonotype was seen at least ten times. This chain links TRBV9 with TRBJ2-1, with D unresolved. Per germline, CDR1 SGDLS and CDR2 YYNGEE. V lost 4 bases and J 5 bases, leaving 7 bases between the germline ends. The CDR3 runs 12 residues. CDR3 nucleotide sequence: TGTGCCAGCAGCACCATTCACAATGAGCAGTTCTTC. Encoded protein: CASSTIHNEQFF.

The chain uses TRBV28 and TRBJ1-2; TRBD1 matches at 8 bases. This CDR3 has 13 residues. The V segment lost 4 bases and the J segment 7 bases; nucleotides outside the gene matches: 5. The germline V gene encodes CDR1 MDHEN and CDR2 SYDVKM. In nucleotides, the CDR3 is TGTGCCAGCAGTTCCGGACAGGGCTTTGGCTACACCTTC. Translating gives CASSSGQGFGYTF.

This clonotype was observed many times. The chain has TRBV7-2 and TRBJ2-5, with 10 bases that match TRBD2. Unmatched junction bases numbered 9, after V lost 1 base and J lost 4 bases. CDR1 SGHTA and CDR2 FQGNSA come from the germline V gene. This CDR3 contains 17 residues. The DNA of the CDR3 is TGTGCCAGCAGCTTAGGGGGTAGCGGGAGGACAGGAGAGACCCAGTACTTC. It specifies CASSLGGSGRTGETQYF.

This clonotype has a count of ten or more. V gene TRBV7-9 combines with J gene TRBJ2-7; D not resolved. The CDR3 has 13 residues. Germline CDR1 and CDR2: SEHNR and FQNEAQ (reference sequence). V lost 5 bases and J 4 bases, leaving 12 bases between the germline ends. CDR3 sequence reads: CASSPPENYEQYF. CDR3 DNA sequence: TGTGCCAGCAGCCCTCCCGAGAATTACGAGCAGTACTTC.

This clonotype has at least ten counts. The V and J genes are TRBV11-2 and TRBJ1-2; no firm D call. The ends were cut back, 3 bases at V and 4 bases at J, with 9 bases in the middle. In germline, CDR1 is SGHAT, CDR2 FQNNGV. The CDR3 contains 13 residues. The DNA for the CDR3 is TGTGCCAGCAGCTTGCTAGGACTCTATGGCTACACCTTC. This translates into CASSLLGLYGYTF.

The table lists this clonotype with a few counts. The genes are TRBV27 and TRBJ2-2; TRBD2 is a possible D gene (6 bases). The length of the CDR3 is 15 residues. CDR1 MNHEY and CDR2 SMNVEV come from the germline V gene (reference sequence). Trimming took 6 bases from V and 5 from J, leaving 16 bases between them. The CDR3 DNA sequence: TGTGCCAGCAGACTCGGGGGAGGTCCAACCGGGGAGCTGTTTTTT. This sequence encodes CASRLGGGPTGELFF.

This clonotype was picked up many times. J is TRBJ2-1 and V is TRBV2, with 7 bases lining up with TRBD1. The J segment lost 4 bases and the V segment lost 7 bases, leaving 7 bases of the junction unmatched. The CDR3 has 14 residues. CDR1 and CDR2 from the germline V gene are SNHLY and FYNNEI. The CDR3 DNA follows: TGTGCCAGCAAGACCGGCAGGGGGTACAATGAGCAGTTCTTC. It translates to CASKTGRGYNEQFF.

This clonotype appeared many times. The CDR3 region has the DNA TGCAGTGCTAGGGTCAAGTTCGGGACTAGCCTCAATGAGCAGTTCTTC. Protein product: CSARVKFGTSLNEQFF. This sequence joins TRBV20-1 and TRBJ2-1; 9 positions match TRBD2. V lost 3 bases to trimming and J lost 6 bases; unmatched junction nucleotides: 12. The CDR3 is 16 residues long. Looked up from germline, CDR1 is DFQATT and CDR2 is SNEGSKA (reference sequence).